The 31 T cell receptor beta chains given below trace back to one sample, sequenced in a study of T cell responses to AZD1222 COVID-19 vaccine. The assay was immunoSEQ multiplex PCR, and TCRdb's table has in-frame clones only and misses some. The sample records some 190,000 clones, around 90% being singletons. The source material was peripheral blood, sampled on day 0 of AZD1222 vaccination. These receptors originate from an adult in good health.

The gene calls are TRBV19 and TRBJ2-2; D possibly corresponds to TRBD1 (7 bases). This CDR3 is 17 amino acids long. Trimming took 4 bases from V and 6 from J, leaving 21 bases between them. Germline V gene sequence: CDR1 LNHDA, CDR2 SQIVND (reference sequence). CDR3 sequence: CASSKGRDHRGAGELFF. Here the CDR3 DNA reads TGTGCCAGTAGTAAGGGGCGGGACCACAGGGGTGCCGGGGAGCTGTTTTTT.

The V gene is TRBV27, the J gene TRBJ2-7; TRBD1 aligns across 7 bases. J was trimmed by 0 bases and V by 2 bases; bases with no gene match: 4. CDR1 is MNHEY, CDR2 SMNVEV, per germline (reference sequence). The CDR3 runs 15 residues. CDR3 sequence (DNA): TGTGCCAGCAGTTTAGGACAGGCGAGCTCCTACGAGCAGTACTTC. Amino acids: CASSLGQASSYEQYF.

The chain employs TRBV6-5 and TRBJ2-3; TRBD2 aligns across 9 bases. The CDR3 spans 16 residues. V was clipped by 1 base and J by 4 bases; unmatched bases: 6. Germline CDR1 reads MNHEY; CDR2 reads SVGAGI. In nucleotides, the CDR3 is TGTGCCAGCAGTTACTGGCGGGGGGGCTTGGCAGATACGCAGTATTTT. Translated: CASSYWRGGLADTQYF.

The chain employs TRBV4-2 and TRBJ1-1; 9 bases match TRBD1. This CDR3 region has 15 residues. The V segment lost 4 bases and the J segment 4 bases; nucleotides outside the gene matches: 7. Per germline, CDR1 LGHNA and CDR2 YNFKEQ. The CDR3: CASSPLGTGSTEAFF. CDR3 DNA sequence: TGTGCCAGCAGCCCGCTCGGGACAGGGAGCACTGAAGCTTTCTTT.

The chain uses TRBV21-1 and TRBJ2-7; the D call in the table, TRBD1, was not verified against the DNA. TRBV21-1 is recorded as a pseudogene. CDR3 length: 12 amino acids. The CDR3 nucleotides read TGTGCCAGCAGCAAAGTGGGCCCCGAGCAGTACTTC. This translates into CASSKVGPEQYF.

This clone has only one observation. This rearrangement joins TRBV29-1 to TRBJ2-1; a weak D match, TRBD2 (5 bases). The germline gives CDR1 SQVTM, CDR2 ANQGSEA. V lost 0 bases to trimming and J lost 4 bases, with 13 bases between them. The CDR3 is 15 amino acids. The CDR3 DNA sequence: TGCAGCGTTGAAGATAAGATTCGGGGATACAATGAGCAGTTCTTC. Its protein product is CSVEDKIRGYNEQFF.

The chain has TRBV2 and TRBJ1-1; D is ambiguous. The germline CDR1 and CDR2 sequences are SNHLY and FYNNEI. V lost 1 base and J 0 bases, leaving 9 bases between the germline ends. CDR3 length: 15 residues. The CDR3 protein is CASSEDAVMNTEAFF. CDR3 nucleotides: TGTGCCAGCAGTGAAGACGCGGTAATGAACACTGAAGCTTTCTTT. Combining the CDR3 with reference TRBV2 and TRBJ1-1 gives the whole variable domain EPEVTQTPSHQVTQMGQEVILRCVPISNHLYFYWYRQILGQKVEFLVSFYNNEISEKSEIFDDQFSVERPDGSNFTLKIRSTKLEDSAMYFCASSEDAVMNTEAFFGQGTRLTVV.

The chain uses TRBV30 and TRBJ2-7; D remains ambiguous. Trimming pared 2 bases from V and 8 bases from J, leaving 13 bases between. This CDR3 contains 12 residues. Germline CDR1 is GTSNPN and CDR2 is SVGIG (reference sequence). In nucleotides, the CDR3 is TGTGCCTGGAGTACCCCAGGATGGCAGCAGTACTTC. Amino acid sequence: CAWSTPGWQQYF.

On this clone: The junction does not match germline at one end; this may be a read error. The chain is built from TRBV2 and TRBJ2-7, with 8 nucleotides matching TRBD2. Germline loops: CDR1 SNHLY, CDR2 FYNNEI. The CDR3 covers 13 residues. The CDR3 loop is CARGAGGAYEQYF. CDR3 coding DNA: TGCGCCCGCGGGGCCGGGGGGGCCTACGAGCAGTACTTC.

V is TRBV5-4 and J is TRBJ1-1; tentatively, D is TRBD1 (5 bases). This CDR3 comprises 14 residues. V lost 5 bases, J lost 2 bases, and 13 bases lay in between. Germline lookup yields CDR1 SGHNT and CDR2 YYREEE (reference sequence). CDR3 loop: CASRRQGGNTEAFF. The CDR3 DNA is TGTGCCAGCAGGCGGCAGGGCGGAAACACTGAAGCTTTCTTT.

The chain employs TRBV11-2 and TRBJ2-7; D gene uncertain. Germline V gene data show CDR1 as SGHAT and CDR2 as FQNNGV. V lost 5 bases to trimming and J lost 7 bases, with 21 bases between them. The CDR3 runs to 15 residues. The DNA for the CDR3 is TGTGCCAGCAGCCAAAATCCTACCAGAGACGGGGAGCAGTACTTC. Translation: CASSQNPTRDGEQYF. The full variable domain, its missing parts supplied by reference TRBV11-2 and TRBJ2-7, is EAGVAQSPRYKIIEKRQSVAFWCNPISGHATLYWYQQILGQGPKLLIQFQNNGVVDDSQLPKDRFSAERLKGVDSTLKIQPAKLEDSAVYLCASSQNPTRDGEQYFGPGTRLTVT.

The rearrangement joins TRBV3-1 (or the pseudogene TRBV3-2) to TRBJ2-7; 9 nucleotides match TRBD1. Germline V lookup: CDR1 LGHDT, CDR2 YNNKEL (reference sequence). With 3 bases clipped from V and 1 base from J, the junction kept 1 base outside the gene matches. This CDR3 region has 14 residues. The CDR3 protein is CASSQTGGSYEQYF. The DNA of the CDR3 is TGTGCCAGCAGCCAGACAGGGGGTTCCTACGAGCAGTACTTC.

The chain has TRBV9 and TRBJ1-2; 7 bases map to TRBD1. Germline CDR1 reads SGDLS; CDR2 reads YYNGEE. V was pared by 3 bases and J by 6 bases, with 8 bases of the junction left unmatched. The CDR3 is 14 residues long. The CDR3 sequence: CASSGGQILDGYTF. CDR3 DNA sequence: TGTGCCAGCAGCGGGGGACAGATCCTTGATGGCTACACCTTC.

This clone is a singleton in its sample. The chain is built from TRBV5-4 and TRBJ2-5; 7 bases are a match to TRBD1. Germline V gene data show CDR1 as SGHNT and CDR2 as YYREEE (reference sequence). V lost 1 base to trimming and J lost 5 bases; unmatched junction nucleotides: 8. This CDR3 spans 15 amino acids. This CDR3 reads CASSLWTGGIETQYF. The CDR3 DNA is TGTGCCAGCAGCTTGTGGACAGGCGGCATTGAGACCCAGTACTTC.

V and J are TRBV29-1 and TRBJ1-2, with unresolved D. Between the trimmed V and J ends, which lost 1 base and 8 bases, there was a span of 11 bases. The CDR3 contains 12 residues. Looked up from germline, CDR1 is SQVTM and CDR2 is ANQGSEA. Here the CDR3 DNA reads TGCAGCGTTGAAGCGACGGGGTACGGCTACACCTTC. Protein: CSVEATGYGYTF.

V gene TRBV11-2 combines with J gene TRBJ2-3; TRBD2 might be the D (7 bases). CDR3 length: 19 amino acids. V was cut by 1 base and J by 0 bases, with 20 bases left in between. Germline V gene lookup returns CDR1 SGHAT and CDR2 FQNNGV. The CDR3 sequence is CASSLVFALGGASTDTQYF. Written as DNA, the CDR3 is TGTGCCAGCAGCTTAGTTTTTGCGCTAGGGGGGGCTAGCACAGATACGCAGTATTTT.

This chain connects TRBV28 to TRBJ1-3; the D is unclear. V was trimmed by 5 bases and J by 0 bases, leaving 5 bases between them. The CDR3 is 13 amino acids. Germline CDR1 MDHEN, CDR2 SYDVKM. The CDR3 sequence: CASSPPSGNTIYF. CDR3 in DNA: TGTGCCAGCAGTCCCCCCTCTGGAAACACCATATATTTT.

The V call is TRBV2, the J call TRBJ1-5; TRBD1 agrees at 7 bases. Germline V gene sequence: CDR1 SNHLY, CDR2 FYNNEI. This CDR3 is built from 15 residues. The junction had 9 bases not matched to a gene; V was cut back by 10 bases and J by 0 bases. CDR3 DNA: TGTGCCACCCGGGACAGCGAGTATAGCAATCAGCCCCAGCATTTT. Encoded protein: CATRDSEYSNQPQHF.

CDR3 in DNA: TGTGCCAGCAGTCGGCGGCATGATACGCAGTATTTT. This gives the protein CASSRRHDTQYF. This chain links TRBV27 with TRBJ2-3; no reliable D call. The germline V gene has CDR1 MNHEY and CDR2 SMNVEV (reference sequence). This CDR3 region has 12 residues. Between the trimmed V and J ends, which lost 5 bases and 6 bases, there was a span of 9 bases.

The V gene is TRBV7-9, the J gene TRBJ2-3, with a tentative D call TRBD1 (5 bases). Per germline, CDR1 SEHNR and CDR2 FQNEAQ (reference sequence). Trimming took off 5 bases at V and 3 bases at J, with 9 bases between the two ends. The CDR3 is 13 amino acids. Written as DNA, the CDR3 is TGTGCCAGCAGCCCGACAGTGACAGATACGCAGTATTTT. Encoded protein: CASSPTVTDTQYF.

The CDR3 bases are TGTGCCAGCAGTACCCCCCAGTTCAGGAGAAACATTCAGTACTTC. This sequence encodes CASSTPQFRRNIQYF. The chain has TRBV28 and TRBJ2-4; D is unclear. V was shortened by 5 bases and J by 6 bases, with 17 bases between the two germline ends. Germline V CDR1 and CDR2: MDHEN, SYDVKM. The CDR3 is 15 residues long.

Worth noting for this clone: The junction departs from germline at one end; a sequencing error may be responsible. CDR3 region: CASGERGRGNQPQHF. The CDR3 DNA reads TGTGCCAGCGGTGAAAGGGGCAGGGGCAATCAGCCCCAGCATTTT. The V call is TRBV6-1, the J call TRBJ1-5, with D possibly TRBD1 on 5 matching bases. The CDR3 covers 15 residues. From germline, CDR1 is MNHNS and CDR2 SASEGT.

The V call is TRBV9, the J call TRBJ1-1, with 7 bases that match TRBD1. CDR1 SGDLS and CDR2 YYNGEE come from the germline V gene. The ends lost 4 bases at V and 6 bases at J; junction bases unmatched: 9. The CDR3 contains 14 residues. CDR3 residues: CASSPLSGTAEAFF. The CDR3 DNA is TGTGCCAGCAGCCCACTATCCGGGACAGCTGAAGCTTTCTTT.

The chain combines TRBV19 with TRBJ2-2; D may be TRBD2 (5 bases). V was cut by 7 bases and J by 6 bases, with 12 bases left in between. This CDR3 region has 13 residues. Germline V CDR1 and CDR2: LNHDA, SQIVND (reference sequence). CDR3 in amino acids: CASNIGDAGELFF. In DNA, the CDR3 is TGTGCCAGTAATATCGGGGATGCCGGGGAGCTGTTTTTT.

V and J are TRBV14 and TRBJ1-6; TRBD1 aligns across 9 bases. Germline trimming cut 3 bases from V and 6 bases from J; bases unmatched to any gene: 6. The germline gives CDR1 SGHDN, CDR2 FVKESK. The CDR3 runs 16 residues. This CDR3 is CASSQGTGTGNSPLHF. In DNA, the CDR3 is TGTGCCAGCAGCCAGGGGACAGGGACCGGTAATTCACCCCTCCACTTT.

The rearrangement joins TRBV7-6 to TRBJ2-1; D possibly uses TRBD1 or TRBD2 (6 bases each). The CDR3 has 15 residues. Germline lookup yields CDR1 SGHVS and CDR2 FNYEAQ. The V and J ends lost 6 bases and 3 bases respectively, with 15 bases between them. Written as DNA, the CDR3 is TGTGCCAGCAGTAGGGGGGTAGCGGACTACAATGAGCAGTTCTTC. This encodes CASSRGVADYNEQFF.

This clone was found once. The chain carries TRBV29-1 and TRBJ1-1; D uncertain. The CDR3 length is 15 residues. Trimming removed 6 bases from V and 4 bases from J, with 21 bases in between. In germline, CDR1 is SQVTM, CDR2 ANQGSEA. The CDR3 is CSVGSVQGLSTEAFF. DNA for the CDR3: TGCAGCGTCGGGTCGGTCCAAGGGTTGAGCACTGAAGCTTTCTTT.

This clone was counted a single time. The chain is built from TRBV5-1 and TRBJ1-1, with D tentatively TRBD1 (5 bases). Germline V gives CDR1 SGHRS, CDR2 YFSETQ. The CDR3 loop spans 14 amino acids. V was clipped by 1 base and J by 1 base, with 8 bases between them. CDR3 residues: CASSLTGQNTEAFF. Written as DNA, the CDR3 is TGCGCCAGCAGCTTGACAGGACAGAACACTGAAGCTTTCTTT. Full variable domain (missing parts from reference TRBV5-1 and TRBJ1-1): KAGVTQTPRYLIKTRGQQVTLSCSPISGHRSVSWYQQTPGQGLQFLFEYFSETQRNKGNFPGRFSGRQFSNSRSEMNVSTLELGDSALYLCASSLTGQNTEAFFGQGTRLTVV.

The chain combines TRBV3-1 (or the pseudogene TRBV3-2) with TRBJ1-6, with TRBD1 as a possible D gene (6 bases). V was cut by 4 bases and J by 10 bases, with 17 bases left in between. CDR1 and CDR2 from the germline V gene are LGHDT and YNNKEL (reference sequence). There are 15 residues in the CDR3. The CDR3 here is CASSPGHTGRSPLHF. The CDR3 nucleotides are TGTGCCAGCAGCCCCGGCCACACAGGGAGGTCACCCCTCCACTTT.

This chain connects TRBV15 to TRBJ2-5; TRBD1 agrees at 10 bases. Germline V lookup: CDR1 LNHNV, CDR2 YYDKDF (reference sequence). J lost 2 bases, V lost 4 bases, and 4 bases had no gene match. The CDR3 extends over 15 amino acids. CDR3 region: CATSIGDRGQETQYF. For the CDR3, the DNA is TGTGCCACCAGCATTGGGGACAGGGGACAAGAGACCCAGTACTTC. The full variable domain, its missing parts supplied by reference TRBV15 and TRBJ2-5, is DAMVIQNPRYQVTQFGKPVTLSCSQTLNHNVMYWYQQKSSQAPKLLFHYYDKDFNNEADTPDNFQSRRPNTSFCFLDIRSPGLGDTAMYLCATSIGDRGQETQYFGPGTRLLVL.

This clone occurred a few times. V gene TRBV30 combines with J gene TRBJ1-1; D ambiguous. V dropped 0 bases and J dropped 1 base, with 9 bases sitting between them. The CDR3 consists of 14 residues. Germline CDR1 GTSNPN, CDR2 SVGIG (reference sequence). DNA for the CDR3: TGTGCCTGGAGTGTGTACAGTGCGAACACTGAAGCTTTCTTT. Translation: CAWSVYSANTEAFF.